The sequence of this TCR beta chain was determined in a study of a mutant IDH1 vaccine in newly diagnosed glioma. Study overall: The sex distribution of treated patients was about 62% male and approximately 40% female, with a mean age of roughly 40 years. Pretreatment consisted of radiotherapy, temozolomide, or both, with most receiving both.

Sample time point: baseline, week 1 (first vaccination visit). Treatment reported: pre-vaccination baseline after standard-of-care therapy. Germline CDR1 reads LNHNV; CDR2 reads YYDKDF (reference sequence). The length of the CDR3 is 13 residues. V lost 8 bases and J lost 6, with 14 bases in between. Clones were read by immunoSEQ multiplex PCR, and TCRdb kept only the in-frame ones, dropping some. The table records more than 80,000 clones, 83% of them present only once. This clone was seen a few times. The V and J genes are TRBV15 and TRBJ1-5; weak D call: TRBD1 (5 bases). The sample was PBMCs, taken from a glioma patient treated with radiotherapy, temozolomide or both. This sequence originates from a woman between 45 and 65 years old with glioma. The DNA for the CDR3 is TGTGCCACCTCGGCGGGGCCTGGTCAGCCCCAGCATTTT. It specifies CATSAGPGQPQHF.